This entry is about one TCR beta chain. Its antigen is not identified. This entry is derived from a study of monozygotic twins with inflammatory bowel disease. UMIs incorporating a 6-nucleotide sample barcode were appended by means of template switching. Each CDR3 protein gets one entry in TCRdb, which reprocessed the 5' RACE reads and gives no DNA. Its clone listing holds approximately 400,000 distinct CDR3 sequences. The CDR3 totals 15 residues. Per germline, CDR1 KGHSH and CDR2 LQKENI. Findings of the study overall: Healthy co-twins, by inverse Simpson, had higher TCRbeta diversity than their siblings with IBD. Patients received differing immunosuppressive treatments, which may have added variability to their repertoires.

The sample was blood. The origin of this receptor is a human donor with ulcerative colitis or Crohn's disease, or a healthy co-twin of an affected twin (not recorded which). This chain joins TRBV18 and TRBJ2-3. The CDR3 protein is CASSPRQAGTDTQYF. The entire variable domain, with the rest obtained from reference TRBV18 and TRBJ2-3, is as follows: NAGVMQNPRHLVRRRGQEARLRCSPMKGHSHVYWYRQLPEEGLKFMVYLQKENIIDESGMPKERFSAEFPKEGPSILRIQQVVRGDSAAYFCASSPRQAGTDTQYFGPGTRLTVL.